This T cell receptor (beta chain) appears in the sequencing data of a study of blood T cell repertoires in COVID-19. Study-wide background: Whether acute or convalescent, the COVID-19 samples came from the United States, Italy and Spain.

This CDR3 has 16 amino acids. CDR1 is SGDLS and CDR2 is YYNGEE in the germline V gene. Trimming stripped 6 bases from V and 0 bases from J, with 18 bases between. Per the study methods: Scientists estimated how many nucleated cells there were by amplifying reference gene primers. Only in-frame clones appear in the TCRdb table, and some are missing; sequencing was by immunoSEQ multiplex PCR. V and J calls plus clone size are reproduced from that table; the DNA served to infer D and trimming. The sample has more than 55,000 clones; around 88% are singletons. This chain joins TRBV9 and TRBJ1-1; tentative D call: TRBD1 (5 bases). Material for sequencing was peripheral blood. The TCR sequence derives from a man between 60 and 75 years old with acute or convalescent COVID-19. This CDR3 reads CASTPKGQGMNTEAFF. CDR3 in DNA: TGTGCCAGCACTCCCAAGGGGCAAGGGATGAACACTGAAGCTTTCTTT. Full variable domain (missing parts from reference TRBV9 and TRBJ1-1): DSGVTQTPKHLITATGQRVTLRCSPRSGDLSVYWYQQSLDQGLQFLIQYYNGEERAKGNILERFSAQQFPDLHSELNLSSLELGDSALYFCASTPKGQGMNTEAFFGQGTRLTVV.